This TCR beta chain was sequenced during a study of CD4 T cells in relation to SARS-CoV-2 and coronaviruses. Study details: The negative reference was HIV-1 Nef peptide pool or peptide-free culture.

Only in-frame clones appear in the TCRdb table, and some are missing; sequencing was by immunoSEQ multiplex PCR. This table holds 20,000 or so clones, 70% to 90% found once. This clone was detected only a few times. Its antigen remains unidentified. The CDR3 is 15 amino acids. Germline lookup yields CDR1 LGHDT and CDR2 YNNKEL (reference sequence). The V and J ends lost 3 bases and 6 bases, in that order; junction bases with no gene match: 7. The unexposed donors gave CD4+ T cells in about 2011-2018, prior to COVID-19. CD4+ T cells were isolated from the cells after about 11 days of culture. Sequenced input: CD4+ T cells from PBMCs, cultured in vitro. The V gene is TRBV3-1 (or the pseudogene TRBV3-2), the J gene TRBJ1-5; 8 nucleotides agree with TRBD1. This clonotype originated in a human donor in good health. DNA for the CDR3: TGTGCCAGCAGCCAGGCCGGACAGGGCCGTCAGCCCCAGCATTTT. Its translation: CASSQAGQGRQPQHF.